These 25 T cell receptor beta chains originate from one sample sequenced in a study of blood T cell repertoires in COVID-19. The protocol was immunoSEQ multiplex PCR, while the TCRdb copy is restricted to in-frame clones and leaves out a portion. The repertoire consists of 220,000 or so clones, with around 84% occurring once and the leading ten covering 15% to 20%. The material sequenced was peripheral blood. Source of these receptors: a man aged 25 to 40 with active or convalescent COVID-19.

The chain recombines TRBV19 with TRBJ2-5; perhaps TRBD2 as D (6 bases). The CDR3 sequence is 14 residues long. Germline V gene data show CDR1 as LNHDA and CDR2 as SQIVND (reference sequence). Between the trimmed V and J ends, which lost 4 bases and 3 bases, there was a span of 12 bases. This chain's CDR3 is CASSRTSIKETQYF. CDR3 nucleotides: TGTGCCAGTAGTAGAACTAGCATTAAAGAGACCCAGTACTTC.

The chain carries TRBV29-1 and TRBJ1-5, with 9 bases aligning to TRBD1. The CDR3 is 13 amino acids. Losses at the gene ends were 5 bases for V and 4 bases for J; bases not matched to a gene: 3. The germline V gene encodes CDR1 SQVTM and CDR2 ANQGSEA. CDR3 sequence reads: CSVRQGDNQPQHF. The CDR3 DNA is TGCAGCGTTCGACAGGGGGATAATCAGCCCCAGCATTTT.

V and J are TRBV6-2 or TRBV6-3 and TRBJ2-5; the match to TRBD2 covers 8 bases. CDR1 is MNHEY, CDR2 SVGEGT, per germline. V dropped 1 base and J dropped 2; count of bases not matched to a gene: 6. This CDR3 is 16 amino acids long. This CDR3 is CASSYWAGGNQETQYF. The CDR3 DNA reads TGTGCCAGCAGTTACTGGGCGGGGGGAAATCAAGAGACCCAGTACTTC.

V usage is TRBV15 and J usage is TRBJ1-2; no definite D call. The germline V gene has CDR1 LNHNV and CDR2 YYDKDF (reference sequence). CDR3 length: 14 amino acids. V gave up 1 base and J gave up 3 bases, with 9 bases separating them. CDR3 in amino acids: CATSRVVSDYGYTF. The CDR3 nucleotides read TGTGCCACCAGCAGAGTTGTCTCGGACTATGGCTACACCTTC.

This chain joins TRBV7-9 and TRBJ1-3, with TRBD1 matching over 9 bases. Germline CDR1 is SEHNR and CDR2 is FQNEAQ (reference sequence). The ends lost 9 bases at V and 6 bases at J; junction bases unmatched: 12. The CDR3 is 15 amino acids. The CDR3 nucleotides are TGTGCCAGTTACAGGGGGCAAAGGGCTGAAAACACCATATATTTT. This codes for CASYRGQRAENTIYF.

This clone was observed a few times. The V call is TRBV19, the J call TRBJ1-6; perhaps TRBD1 as D (6 bases). The CDR3 totals 15 residues. CDR1 and CDR2 (germline): LNHDA, SQIVND (reference sequence). Trimming removed 3 bases at V and 3 bases at J, with 9 bases between. The CDR3 reads CASSIQGYYNSPLHF. As DNA, the CDR3 is TGTGCCAGTAGTATCCAGGGGTACTATAATTCACCCCTCCACTTT.

About this clone: Different DNA sequences within this sample yield the same CDR3. The chain is built from TRBV5-1 and TRBJ1-3; D not certain. Per germline, CDR1 SGHRS and CDR2 YFSETQ. Trimming took off 2 bases at V and 0 bases at J, with 6 bases between the two ends. The CDR3 consists of 14 residues. The chain's CDR3 is CASSLASSGNTIYF. CDR3 DNA: TGCGCCAGCAGCTTAGCGTCCTCTGGAAACACCATATATTTT.

The V call is TRBV15, the J call TRBJ1-2, with D unresolved. CDR3 length: 14 amino acids. V was shortened by 3 bases and J by 8 bases, with 16 bases between the two germline ends. Germline CDR1 is LNHNV and CDR2 is YYDKDF (reference sequence). In nucleotides, the CDR3 is TGTGCCACCAGCAGTTGGCGGGCCATTTGGGGCTACACCTTC. Translating gives CATSSWRAIWGYTF.

This chain links TRBV7-3 with TRBJ1-5; D gene unclear. Germline CDR1 is SGHTA and CDR2 is FQGTGA. Trimming stripped 4 bases from V and 0 bases from J, with 10 bases between. This CDR3 is built from 15 residues. Here the CDR3 reads CASSSGELSNQPQHF. The CDR3 nucleotides read TGTGCCAGCAGCTCCGGGGAGCTTAGCAATCAGCCCCAGCATTTT.

The J gene is TRBJ1-2, the V gene TRBV6-6; D is possibly TRBD1 (6 bases). V lost 7 bases, J lost 2 bases, and 14 bases lay in between. Germline V gene lookup returns CDR1 MNHNY and CDR2 SVGAGI (reference sequence). The CDR3 consists of 14 residues. The CDR3 DNA reads as TGTGCCAGCACCCCGCGGGGGGCCAACTATGGCTACACCTTC. Protein sequence: CASTPRGANYGYTF.

The rearrangement joins TRBV4-3 to TRBJ2-1, with 7 bases lining up with TRBD2. This CDR3 region has 18 residues. V trimming: 0 bases; J trimming: 9 bases; junction bases outside the gene matches: 17. Germline values: CDR1 LGHNA, CDR2 YSLEER. The CDR3 bases are TGCGCCAGCAGCCAAGATCCGGGGATGGCGGGGGAACGGGGTGAGCAGTTCTTC. Its protein is CASSQDPGMAGERGEQFF.

V gene TRBV30 combines with J gene TRBJ2-7; D gene unclear. From germline, CDR1 is GTSNPN and CDR2 SVGIG (reference sequence). The CDR3 contains 14 residues. With 1 base removed from V and 0 bases from J, the gap between germline ends came to 10 bases. Here the CDR3 reads CAWSASEYSYEQYF. DNA for the CDR3: TGTGCCTGGAGTGCGAGCGAGTACTCCTACGAGCAGTACTTC.

The genes are TRBV18 and TRBJ1-1, with a weak D call TRBD1 (5 bases). Germline loops: CDR1 KGHSH, CDR2 LQKENI. The V end lost 5 bases, the J end lost 2 bases, and 15 bases lay between the germline ends. The CDR3 sequence is 15 residues long. In nucleotides, the CDR3 is TGTGCCAGCTCATCCACGGACACCTCCAACACTGAAGCTTTCTTT. Encoded protein: CASSSTDTSNTEAFF.

This clone was detected ten times or more. The chain combines TRBV25-1 with TRBJ2-7; possible D gene TRBD1, 5 bases. Germline CDR1 MGHDK, CDR2 SYGVNS. The V end lost 6 bases, the J end lost 4 bases, and 22 bases lay between the germline ends. The CDR3 has 16 residues. The CDR3 nucleotides read TGTGCCAGCAGCCCTTACGGACAAGGCACCTATTACGAGCAGTACTTC. Protein sequence: CASSPYGQGTYYEQYF.

The CDR3 loop is CASSNSPGGEQFF. Written as DNA, the CDR3 is TGTGCCAGTAGTAACTCACCCGGGGGTGAGCAGTTCTTC. The V call is TRBV19, the J call TRBJ2-1; a possible D gene is TRBD2 (6 bases). Trimming took 4 bases from V and 9 from J, leaving 13 bases between them. This CDR3 region has 13 residues. Looked up from germline, CDR1 is LNHDA and CDR2 is SQIVND (reference sequence).

In its sample, this clone was seen a few times. The rearrangement links TRBV21-1 to TRBJ2-7; TRBD2 reflects the table's D call only, with no check against the DNA. TRBV21-1 corresponds to a pseudogene. This CDR3 spans 17 amino acids. The CDR3 loop reads CASSNWDLAGGPYEQYF. Written as DNA, the CDR3 is TGTGCCAGCAGCAATTGGGATCTAGCGGGAGGCCCCTACGAGCAGTACTTC.

This clone is a singleton in its sample. The J gene is TRBJ2-7, the V gene TRBV7-8; 12 nucleotides match TRBD2. The CDR3 contains 14 residues. The V and J ends lost 5 bases and 4 bases, in that order; junction bases with no gene match: 3. CDR1 is SGHVS and CDR2 is FQNEAQ in the germline V gene. CDR3 in amino acids: CASSPGTSGYEQYF. DNA for the CDR3: TGTGCCAGCAGCCCCGGGACTAGCGGGTACGAGCAGTACTTC.

The V call is TRBV3-1 (or the pseudogene TRBV3-2), the J call TRBJ2-4, with TRBD1 matching 7 bases. CDR1 is LGHDT, CDR2 YNNKEL, per germline (reference sequence). Trimming at V came to 2 bases and at J to 6 bases, leaving 7 bases not matched to a gene. The CDR3 length is 15 residues. The DNA for the CDR3 is TGTGCCAGCAGCCAATATGTGGGACAGACAAACATTCAGTACTTC. Translated: CASSQYVGQTNIQYF.

The V gene is TRBV12-3 or TRBV12-4, the J gene TRBJ1-1; tentatively, D is TRBD1 (5 bases). V was cut by 6 bases and J by 4 bases, with 9 bases left in between. The CDR3 loop spans 12 amino acids. In DNA form, the CDR3 reads TGTGCCAGCAGCAGACAGCTCACTGAAGCTTTCTTT. It translates to CASSRQLTEAFF.

The rearrangement joins TRBV2 to TRBJ2-1, with 11 bases aligning to TRBD2. The CDR3 contains 16 residues. Germline CDR1 is SNHLY and CDR2 is FYNNEI. With 3 bases clipped from V and 9 bases from J, the junction kept 10 bases outside the gene matches. The CDR3 spells CASSDPRLAGSSEQFF. The CDR3 DNA reads TGTGCCAGCAGTGACCCTAGACTAGCGGGGTCGAGTGAGCAGTTCTTC.

The chain is built from TRBV9 and TRBJ1-2; 7 bases agree with TRBD1. Germline CDR1 SGDLS, CDR2 YYNGEE. V was pared by 4 bases and J by 8 bases, with 5 bases of the junction left unmatched. The CDR3 totals 12 residues. As DNA, the CDR3 is TGTGCCAGCAGCCAGGGGGTGCGAGGCTACACCTTC. This codes for CASSQGVRGYTF.

The chain combines TRBV6-6 with TRBJ2-1; tentative D call: TRBD2 (6 bases). Deletions cut 0 bases from V and 2 bases from J, with 8 bases between. CDR1 and CDR2 from the germline V gene are MNHNY and SVGAGI (reference sequence). The CDR3 is made up of 15 amino acids. The CDR3 sequence: CASSYSSGPYNEQFF. The DNA for the CDR3 is TGTGCCAGCAGTTACTCCAGCGGGCCCTACAATGAGCAGTTCTTC.

The V and J genes are TRBV7-2 and TRBJ2-2; 7 positions match TRBD1. The CDR3 consists of 15 residues. The germline CDR1 and CDR2 sequences are SGHTA and FQGNSA. Losses at the gene ends were 5 bases for V and 5 bases for J; bases not matched to a gene: 8. The CDR3 nucleotides are TGTGCCAGCAGCCTAGACAGGGTGCCAACCGGGGAGCTGTTTTTT. It yields the protein CASSLDRVPTGELFF.

This chain uses TRBV29-1 with TRBJ1-2, with TRBD1 as a possible D gene (5 bases). This CDR3 has 14 amino acids. V was clipped by 6 bases and J by 4 bases, with 18 bases between them. The germline gives CDR1 SQVTM, CDR2 ANQGSEA. The CDR3 spells CSVANLGGGYGYTF. The CDR3 DNA follows: TGCAGCGTCGCCAATCTCGGGGGGGGCTATGGCTACACCTTC.

This chain links TRBV19 with TRBJ2-1, with TRBD2 identical over 11 bases. V shed 1 base and J 4 bases; nucleotides not matched to a gene: 9. Germline V lookup: CDR1 LNHDA, CDR2 SQIVND (reference sequence). The CDR3 is 18 residues long. The CDR3 spells CASSIAGGGLAVYNEQFF. CDR3 in DNA: TGTGCCAGTAGTATAGCGGGAGGGGGACTAGCGGTATACAATGAGCAGTTCTTC.